The 16 T cell receptor beta chains below were found in one sample sequenced in a study of blood T cell repertoires in COVID-19. Assay: immunoSEQ multiplex PCR; the TCRdb copy retains only in-frame clones and omits some. The sample carries some 300,000 clones, 75% to 90% recorded once. Sequencing input: peripheral blood. The receptors here all came from a woman aged 70-85 years with COVID-19, enrolled during active disease.

This chain connects TRBV12-3 or TRBV12-4 to TRBJ2-3; the D is unclear. CDR3 length: 12 residues. The V gene lost 6 bases and the J gene lost 5 bases, with 9 bases spanning the gap. CDR3 bases: TGTGCCAGCAGCCGACCTAGAGATACGCAGTATTTT. It codes for CASSRPRDTQYF.

CDR3 protein: CASSIQLVSTGELFF. In DNA form, the CDR3 reads TGTGCCAGTAGTATACAACTAGTTAGCACCGGGGAGCTGTTTTTT. The J gene is TRBJ2-2, the V gene TRBV19, with D possibly matching TRBD2 (5 bases). Trimming pared 2 bases from V and 4 bases from J, leaving 11 bases between. This CDR3 is 15 amino acids long. CDR1 and CDR2 from the germline V gene are LNHDA and SQIVND (reference sequence).

The chain uses TRBV20-1 and TRBJ2-7, with D possibly matching TRBD1 (5 bases). The CDR3 spans 11 residues. The V end was cut by 5 bases, the J end by 9 bases, with 14 bases between. The germline gives CDR1 DFQATT, CDR2 SNEGSKA (reference sequence). The CDR3 nucleotides are TGCAGTGCTCCTGACAGACGAGGGCAGTACTTC. It is translated as CSAPDRRGQYF.

V usage is TRBV6-6 and J usage is TRBJ2-1, with 8 positions matching TRBD2. Per germline, CDR1 MNHNY and CDR2 SVGAGI (reference sequence). This CDR3 has 15 residues. Losses at the gene ends were 0 bases for V and 7 bases for J; bases not matched to a gene: 5. The CDR3 nucleotides are TGTGCCAGCAGTTACTCGGGGACTAGTCTAAATGAGCAGTTCTTC. It translates to CASSYSGTSLNEQFF.

The chain uses TRBV5-1 and TRBJ1-2; D is perhaps TRBD1 (5 bases). Trimming cost V 3 bases and J 2 bases, with 8 bases left between them. Germline V gives CDR1 SGHRS, CDR2 YFSETQ. The CDR3 extends over 13 amino acids. CDR3 sequence (DNA): TGCGCCAGCAGCTCGGACATAAACTATGGCTACACCTTC. Translated, it gives CASSSDINYGYTF.

V gene TRBV5-1 combines with J gene TRBJ1-4; 7 bases align to TRBD1. The CDR3 runs 13 residues. V lost 2 bases and J lost 8; bases outside the gene matches: 3. The germline gives CDR1 SGHRS, CDR2 YFSETQ. Written as DNA, the CDR3 is TGCGCCAGCAGCTTCTACAGGGGCGAAAAACTGTTTTTT. This sequence encodes CASSFYRGEKLFF.

The J gene is TRBJ2-1, the V gene TRBV7-2; 9 bases fit TRBD2. This CDR3 spans 15 amino acids. The V segment lost 4 bases and the J segment 4 bases; nucleotides outside the gene matches: 5. Germline V CDR1 and CDR2: SGHTA, FQGNSA. The CDR3 DNA follows: TGTGCCAGCAGCTCACAAAGCGGGGGGTACAATGAGCAGTTCTTC. Protein product: CASSSQSGGYNEQFF.

This clone was observed a few times. The chain joins TRBV6-5 to TRBJ1-6; maybe TRBD1 (5 bases). CDR3 length: 14 amino acids. Germline V gene sequence: CDR1 MNHEY, CDR2 SVGAGI. Trimming stripped 3 bases from V and 7 bases from J, with 10 bases between. CDR3 DNA: TGTGCCAGCAGTTATGGGGGACTGAATTCACCCCTCCACTTT. It translates to CASSYGGLNSPLHF.

V usage is TRBV5-1 and J usage is TRBJ2-7, with D possibly TRBD2 on 6 matching bases. The length of the CDR3 is 14 residues. CDR1 and CDR2 from the germline V gene are SGHRS and YFSETQ. V was trimmed by 3 bases and J by 7 bases, leaving 17 bases between them. Here the CDR3 reads CASSSTGAGGEQYF. CDR3 coding DNA: TGCGCCAGCAGCTCGACGGGAGCTGGGGGAGAGCAGTACTTC.

The rearrangement uses TRBV3-1 (or the pseudogene TRBV3-2) and TRBJ2-5; D is possibly TRBD2 (6 bases). Germline V gene lookup returns CDR1 LGHDT and CDR2 YNNKEL (reference sequence). V was pared by 8 bases and J by 3 bases, with 16 bases between. This CDR3 is built from 14 residues. The CDR3 coding sequence is TGTGCCAGCGGCTACTGGGCTAGCGAAGAGACCCAGTACTTC. Its protein is CASGYWASEETQYF.

V and J are TRBV11-3 and TRBJ2-1; 9 bases are shared with TRBD2. CDR3 length equals 17 residues. From germline, CDR1 is SGHNT and CDR2 YENEEA. The V and J ends lost 0 bases and 4 bases, in that order; junction bases with no gene match: 7. CDR3 amino acids: CASSLEELAGNYNEQFF. In nucleotides, the CDR3 is TGTGCCAGCAGCTTAGAGGAGCTAGCGGGGAATTACAATGAGCAGTTCTTC.

This sequence joins TRBV11-2 and TRBJ1-1, with a tentative D call TRBD1 (6 bases). V was pared by 4 bases and J by 7 bases, with 22 bases between. The germline V gene encodes CDR1 SGHAT and CDR2 FQNNGV. The CDR3 extends over 16 amino acids. The CDR3 coding sequence is TGTGCCAGCAGCTCAGTCCCCGGGACAAGTCCCCTTGAAGCTTTCTTT. It is translated as CASSSVPGTSPLEAFF.

The chain carries TRBV21-1 and TRBJ2-3; the table's TRBD1 call for D was not verified on the DNA. TRBV21-1 is a listed pseudogene. The CDR3 extends over 19 amino acids. Here the CDR3 DNA reads TGTGCCAGCAGCTCCCGCCGACGATTCGGGACAGGGGGTACAGATACGCAGTATTTT. It yields the protein CASSSRRRFGTGGTDTQYF.

This clone was detected once. This sequence joins TRBV29-1 and TRBJ2-1; 11 bases align to TRBD2. The CDR3 has 15 residues. Trimming removed 6 bases from V and 4 bases from J; junction bases left unmatched: 8. CDR1 SQVTM and CDR2 ANQGSEA come from the germline V gene. The CDR3 loop is CSVPRLAGPYNEQFF. The CDR3 region has the DNA TGCAGCGTCCCCAGACTAGCGGGGCCATACAATGAGCAGTTCTTC.

V and J are TRBV7-9 and TRBJ2-7, with 12 bases matching TRBD2. The CDR3 sequence is 16 residues long. The V segment lost 5 bases and the J segment 2 bases; nucleotides outside the gene matches: 7. Germline lookup yields CDR1 SEHNR and CDR2 FQNEAQ (reference sequence). For the CDR3, the DNA is TGTGCCAGCAGCCCTAGCGGGGGGGCGACCGCCTACGAGCAGTACTTC. Its translation is CASSPSGGATAYEQYF.

The chain carries TRBV9 and TRBJ2-7, with 9 nucleotides matching TRBD1. The CDR3 is 14 amino acids. Germline CDR1 and CDR2: SGDLS and YYNGEE. V trimming: 3 bases; J trimming: 5 bases; junction bases outside the gene matches: 6. CDR3 region: CASSDRQGGDEQYF. CDR3 DNA sequence: TGTGCCAGCAGCGACCGACAGGGGGGGGACGAGCAGTACTTC.